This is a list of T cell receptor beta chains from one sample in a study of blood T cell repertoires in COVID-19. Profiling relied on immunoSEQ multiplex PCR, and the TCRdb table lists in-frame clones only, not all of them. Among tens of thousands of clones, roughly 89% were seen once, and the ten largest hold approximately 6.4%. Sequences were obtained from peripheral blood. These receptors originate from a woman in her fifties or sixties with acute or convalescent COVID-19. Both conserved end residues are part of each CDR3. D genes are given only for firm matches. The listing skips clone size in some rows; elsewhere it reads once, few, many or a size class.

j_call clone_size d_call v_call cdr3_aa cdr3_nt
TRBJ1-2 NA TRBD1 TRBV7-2 CASSPGQGANYGYTF TGTGCCAGCAGCCCTGGACAGGGGGCGAACTATGGCTACACCTTC
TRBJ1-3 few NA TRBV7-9 CASSPDISGNTIYF TGTGCCAGCAGCCCGGACATATCGGGAAACACCATATATTTT
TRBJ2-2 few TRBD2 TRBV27 CASRPGLEVGELFF TGTGCCAGCAGACCGGGACTAGAGGTCGGGGAGCTGTTTTTT
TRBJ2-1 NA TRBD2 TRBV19 CASSMASGRNSYNEQFF TGTGCCAGTAGTATGGCTAGCGGGAGGAACTCCTACAATGAGCAGTTCTTC
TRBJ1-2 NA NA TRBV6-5 CASRQQGMGGYTF TGTGCCAGCAGACAACAGGGTATGGGAGGCTACACCTTC
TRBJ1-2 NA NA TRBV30 CAWSVYQGYGYTF TGTGCCTGGAGTGTATATCAGGGGTATGGCTACACCTTC
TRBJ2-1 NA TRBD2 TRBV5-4 CASRKGLAGGRHNEQFF TGTGCCAGCAGGAAGGGACTAGCGGGAGGGCGACACAATGAGCAGTTCTTC
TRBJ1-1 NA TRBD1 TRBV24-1 CATSDSGTGGLAFF TGTGCCACCAGTGATTCCGGGACAGGGGGCCTTGCTTTCTTT
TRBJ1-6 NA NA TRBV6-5 CASSTGGRINSPLHF TGTGCCAGCAGTACCGGGGGACGGATTAATTCACCCCTCCACTTT
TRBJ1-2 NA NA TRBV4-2 CASSQGGRTNYGYTF TGTGCCAGCAGCCAAGGTGGCAGGACTAACTATGGCTACACCTTC
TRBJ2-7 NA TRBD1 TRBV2 CASSEEPGQKSYEQYF TGTGCCAGCAGTGAAGAACCGGGACAGAAGTCGTACGAGCAGTACTTC
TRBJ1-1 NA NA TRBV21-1 CASSKQNTEAFF TGTGCCAGCAGCAAACAGAACACTGAAGCTTTCTTT
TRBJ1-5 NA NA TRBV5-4 CASSLAGFNQPQHF TGTGCCAGCAGCTTGGCGGGGTTCAATCAGCCCCAGCATTTT
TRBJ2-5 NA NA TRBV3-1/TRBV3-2 CASSRQEARGRGQETQYF TGTGCCAGCAGCCGACAAGAAGCAAGAGGCAGGGGTCAAGAGACCCAGTACTTC
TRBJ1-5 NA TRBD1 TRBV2 CASRSSGGLGNQPQHF TGTGCCAGCAGGAGTTCAGGGGGCCTTGGCAATCAGCCCCAGCATTTT
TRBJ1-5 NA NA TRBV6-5 CASSSTGRNQPQHF TGTGCCAGCAGTTCCACAGGTCGCAATCAGCCCCAGCATTTT
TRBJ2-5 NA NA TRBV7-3 CASSKGGNRQETQYF TGTGCCAGCAGCAAGGGCGGGAACCGCCAAGAGACCCAGTACTTC
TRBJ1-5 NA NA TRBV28 CASSPSQAGRNQPQHF TGTGCCAGCAGTCCCTCGCAGGCAGGTCGCAATCAGCCCCAGCATTTT
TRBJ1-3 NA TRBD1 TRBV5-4 CASSFSRGRGNTIYF TGTGCCAGCAGCTTTTCGAGGGGGCGAGGAAACACCATATATTTT
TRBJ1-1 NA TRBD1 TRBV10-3 CAIRDRENTEAFF TGTGCCATCAGGGACAGGGAGAACACTGAAGCTTTCTTT
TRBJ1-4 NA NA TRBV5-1 CASAGVNSGEKLFF TGCGCCAGCGCGGGGGTCAACTCGGGGGAAAAACTGTTTTTT